These 12 T cell receptor beta chains came from one sample sequenced in a study of blood T cell repertoires in COVID-19. TCRdb's copy holds only in-frame clones and misses some; the assay was immunoSEQ multiplex PCR. The sample has tens of thousands of clones, 80% to 90% seen once. The sequenced sample consisted of peripheral blood. All receptors come from a woman of 80 years or more with acute or convalescent COVID-19.

This clone was seen only once. This sequence joins TRBV7-8 and TRBJ2-7; 8 positions match TRBD1. The CDR3 extends over 14 amino acids. Germline lookup yields CDR1 SGHVS and CDR2 FQNEAQ. Trimming took 5 bases from V and 2 from J; bases not matched to a gene: 5. CDR3 sequence reads: CASSKSTGAYEQYF. The CDR3 region has the DNA TGTGCCAGCAGCAAATCGACAGGGGCCTACGAGCAGTACTTC.

The chain uses TRBV13 and TRBJ2-3, with 8 bases lining up with TRBD1. CDR3 length equals 16 residues. With V trimmed by 4 bases and J by 4 bases, 10 bases remained unmatched. Germline V gene sequence: CDR1 PRHDT, CDR2 FYEKMQ (reference sequence). As DNA, the CDR3 is TGTGCCAGCAGCTCCCAGGGGGCTGGGATAGCAGATACGCAGTATTTT. This encodes CASSSQGAGIADTQYF.

The chain employs TRBV3-1 (or the pseudogene TRBV3-2) and TRBJ1-5; D possibly corresponds to TRBD1 (6 bases). Germline loops: CDR1 LGHDT, CDR2 YNNKEL (reference sequence). The CDR3 is 14 residues long. V gave up 4 bases and J gave up 3 bases, with 10 bases separating them. Written as DNA, the CDR3 is TGTGCCAGCAGCCTCGGACAGTTCAATCAGCCCCAGCATTTT. This codes for CASSLGQFNQPQHF.

This chain's CDR3 is CAISESLSRSLPSPLHF. CDR3 DNA: TGTGCCATCAGTGAGTCCCTATCCAGGTCGCTACCATCACCCCTCCACTTT. The chain links TRBV10-3 to TRBJ1-6; no firm D call. Per the germline V gene, CDR1 is ENHRY and CDR2 is SYGVKD. The CDR3 runs to 17 residues. V was trimmed by 0 bases and J by 10 bases, leaving 19 bases between them.

The chain links TRBV2 to TRBJ2-5, with 10 bases identical to TRBD1. In germline, CDR1 is SNHLY, CDR2 FYNNEI. Trimming removed 6 bases from V and 1 base from J; junction bases left unmatched: 8. This CDR3 region has 16 residues. The CDR3 DNA is TGTGCCAGCAGCCGGGACAGGGGAGGGGCCCAAGAGACCCAGTACTTC. It yields the protein CASSRDRGGAQETQYF. Filled out from reference TRBV2 and TRBJ2-5, the complete variable domain reads EPEVTQTPSHQVTQMGQEVILRCVPISNHLYFYWYRQILGQKVEFLVSFYNNEISEKSEIFDDQFSVERPDGSNFTLKIRSTKLEDSAMYFCASSRDRGGAQETQYFGPGTRLLVL.

On this clone: This same CDR3 is encoded by further DNA sequences in the sample. The rearrangement joins TRBV7-3 to TRBJ2-3; 14 nucleotides agree with TRBD2. The CDR3 has 15 residues. Trimming at V came to 2 bases and at J to 5 bases, leaving 0 bases not matched to a gene. Looked up from germline, CDR1 is SGHTA and CDR2 is FQGTGA. CDR3 amino acids: CASSLGLAGGDTQYF. The CDR3, as DNA: TGTGCCAGCAGCTTAGGACTAGCGGGGGGAGATACGCAGTATTTT.

The rearrangement links TRBV7-6 to TRBJ1-1; maybe TRBD1 (5 bases). Germline CDR1 reads SGHVS; CDR2 reads FNYEAQ. The length of the CDR3 is 15 residues. V gave up 5 bases and J gave up 0 bases, with 13 bases separating them. The CDR3 sequence is CASSPPRGVNTEAFF. Here the CDR3 DNA reads TGTGCCAGCAGCCCTCCCCGGGGGGTGAACACTGAAGCTTTCTTT.

The chain couples TRBV19 to TRBJ2-3; 7 bases line up with TRBD2. Losses at the gene ends were 6 bases for V and 4 bases for J; bases not matched to a gene: 7. The CDR3 has 14 amino acids. Germline V gene sequence: CDR1 LNHDA, CDR2 SQIVND (reference sequence). The DNA of the CDR3 is TGTGCCAGTAGAGCGGGGTCCACCTCAGATACGCAGTATTTT. It translates to CASRAGSTSDTQYF.

This clone was observed a few times. V usage is TRBV6-2 or TRBV6-3 and J usage is TRBJ1-2; 7 bases line up with TRBD1. J was trimmed by 8 bases and V by 6 bases; bases with no gene match: 15. CDR3 length: 15 residues. CDR1 is MNHEY, CDR2 SVGEGT, per germline. In DNA, the CDR3 is TGTGCCAGCAGCGATCCTCGCCGGGACAGAGTGGGCTACACCTTC. This gives the protein CASSDPRRDRVGYTF.

The rearrangement links TRBV7-8 to TRBJ2-4, with TRBD1 identical over 8 bases. V shed 1 base, J shed 7 bases, and the junction held 3 bases outside the gene matches. Germline lookup yields CDR1 SGHVS and CDR2 FQNEAQ. CDR3 size: 14 residues. CDR3 region: CASSLGTGMNIQYF. The CDR3 DNA reads TGTGCCAGCAGCTTAGGGACAGGGATGAACATTCAGTACTTC.

The chain uses TRBV19 and TRBJ2-5; TRBD2 matches 10 bases. Germline V gene lookup returns CDR1 LNHDA and CDR2 SQIVND (reference sequence). CDR3 length: 15 residues. After removal of 1 base from V and 5 bases from J, the junction contained 4 bases not matched to a gene. The CDR3 loop reads CASSIGAGGRETQYF. For the CDR3, the DNA is TGTGCCAGTAGTATAGGAGCGGGGGGGCGGGAGACCCAGTACTTC.

This clone appeared a few times. V gene TRBV4-1 combines with J gene TRBJ2-5; 8 bases match TRBD2. CDR1 MGHRA and CDR2 YSYEKL come from the germline V gene. CDR3 length: 16 amino acids. The V segment lost 0 bases and the J segment 2 bases; nucleotides outside the gene matches: 5. CDR3 in amino acids: CASSQDRQRGQETQYF. In DNA, the CDR3 is TGCGCCAGCAGCCAAGATAGACAGCGGGGGCAAGAGACCCAGTACTTC.